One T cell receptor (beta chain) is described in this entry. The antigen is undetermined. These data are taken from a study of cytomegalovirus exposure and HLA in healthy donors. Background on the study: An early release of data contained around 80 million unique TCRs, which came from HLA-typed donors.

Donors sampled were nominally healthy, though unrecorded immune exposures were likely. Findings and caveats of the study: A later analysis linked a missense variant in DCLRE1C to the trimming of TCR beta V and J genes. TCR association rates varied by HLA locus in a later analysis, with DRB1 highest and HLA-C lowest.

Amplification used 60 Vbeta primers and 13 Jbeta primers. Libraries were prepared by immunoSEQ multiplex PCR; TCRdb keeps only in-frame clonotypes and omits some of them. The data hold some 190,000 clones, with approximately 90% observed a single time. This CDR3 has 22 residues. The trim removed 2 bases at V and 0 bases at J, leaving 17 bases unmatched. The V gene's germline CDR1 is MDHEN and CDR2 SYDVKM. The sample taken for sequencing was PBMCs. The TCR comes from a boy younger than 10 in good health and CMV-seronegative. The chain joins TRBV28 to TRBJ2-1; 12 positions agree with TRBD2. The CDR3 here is CASSLRVGRLAGAPSSYNEQFF. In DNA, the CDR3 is TGTGCCAGCAGTTTACGGGTGGGAAGACTAGCGGGAGCGCCGAGCTCCTACAATGAGCAGTTCTTC.